This T cell receptor (beta chain) was obtained from a study of regulatory T cells in long-lasting Graves disease. Looking at the study overall: Persistent cases took antithyroid drugs over 5 years and stayed TSH receptor antibody positive. Points from the study as a whole: Among persistent patients, a larger number of public clonotypes were shared (approximately 2,900) than among newly diagnosed patients (approximately 970). Newly diagnosed Graves' patients exceeded persistent ones in TCR diversity. Favoring TRBV28, TRBJ1-2 and TRBJ2-5 was a feature seen in persistent disease.

This clonotype was detected a few times. Its antigen is unidentified. Time point specified: persistent/refractory GD, antithyroid drugs over 5 years with positive TRAb. Preparation of the TCR library used RNA extracted from PBMCs. Combining iRepertoire HTBI primers with Arm-PCR of CDR3 regions, the authors built TCR beta libraries. TCRdb fed the multiplex PCR reads into MiXCR, producing one record per CDR3 protein. The sample yields approximately 690,000 distinct CDR3 sequences, approximately 29% seen once. This CDR3 spans 14 amino acids. Germline V gives CDR1 MNHEY, CDR2 SVGAGI. Trimming pared 4 bases from V and 3 bases from J, leaving 13 bases between.

This TCR was sampled from a female donor with Graves disease. The source material was peripheral blood mononuclear cells (PBMCs), sampled when the disease was refractory, from a patient treated with antithyroid drugs. The chain has TRBV6-5 and TRBJ2-7, with D possibly TRBD1 on 6 matching bases. The chain's CDR3 is CASSSPTGSYEQYF. The DNA of the CDR3 is TGTGCCAGCAGTTCCCCGACAGGAAGCTACGAGCAGTACTTC.